These 9 T cell receptor beta chains were sequenced from one sample in a study of shared clonotypes between healthy human individuals. Method: immunoSEQ multiplex PCR; TCRdb's copy keeps in-frame clones and lacks some. This table holds some 2 million clones, roughly 94% found once. Sample: naive CD4+ T cells sorted from blood. Stated subset: CD45RA+ positively selected. Receptors were obtained from a man aged 18-30 years in good health.

This chain uses TRBV5-6 with TRBJ2-5, with 7 bases aligning to TRBD1. Trimming removed 2 bases from V and 9 bases from J; junction bases left unmatched: 7. CDR3 length: 13 residues. Germline V gene data show CDR1 as SGHDT and CDR2 as YYEEEE. The CDR3 spells CASSFMWDSAQYF. Written as DNA, the CDR3 is TGTGCCAGCAGCTTTATGTGGGACAGTGCCCAGTACTTC.

This chain connects TRBV5-1 to TRBJ2-3; D remains unclear. This CDR3 comprises 15 residues. Germline CDR1 reads SGHRS; CDR2 reads YFSETQ. V lost 1 base and J lost 6, with 15 bases in between. DNA for the CDR3: TGCGCCAGCAGCTTGCCTAGACCCCTCCAGGATACGCAGTATTTT. This gives the protein CASSLPRPLQDTQYF. The variable domain in full, completed from reference TRBV5-1 and TRBJ2-3, reads KAGVTQTPRYLIKTRGQQVTLSCSPISGHRSVSWYQQTPGQGLQFLFEYFSETQRNKGNFPGRFSGRQFSNSRSEMNVSTLELGDSALYLCASSLPRPLQDTQYFGPGTRLTVL.

The chain couples TRBV10-1 to TRBJ2-7; TRBD2 matches at 12 bases. CDR3 length equals 16 residues. V dropped 3 bases and J dropped 3; count of bases not matched to a gene: 6. Per germline, CDR1 WNHNN and CDR2 SYGVQD (reference sequence). The DNA of the CDR3 is TGCGCCAGCAGTGACCGGACTAGCGGGACCGTCTACGAGCAGTACTTC. Its translation: CASSDRTSGTVYEQYF.

The gene calls are TRBV9 and TRBJ1-3, with TRBD1 identical over 9 bases. The CDR3 consists of 15 residues. The V and J ends lost 4 bases and 4 bases, in that order; junction bases with no gene match: 6. The V gene's germline CDR1 is SGDLS and CDR2 YYNGEE. The CDR3 region is CASSFGTGQGNTIYF. The CDR3 region has the DNA TGTGCCAGCAGCTTTGGGACAGGGCAGGGAAACACCATATATTTT.

The CDR3 region has the DNA TGTGCCAGCAGCCCAAGCATGCGGGGTTCCTTCTACGAGCAGTACTTC. Its translation: CASSPSMRGSFYEQYF. The genes are TRBV7-9 and TRBJ2-7; maybe TRBD2 (6 bases). Germline CDR1 is SEHNR and CDR2 is FQNEAQ (reference sequence). Trimming took 5 bases from V and 3 from J, leaving 20 bases between them. The CDR3 is 16 amino acids.

In the case of this clone: The junction departs from germline at one end; a sequencing error may be responsible. This rearrangement joins TRBV2 to TRBJ2-3; either TRBD1 or TRBD2 may fit D (5 bases each). The CDR3 is made up of 13 amino acids. CDR1 is SNHLY, CDR2 FYNNEI, per germline. CDR3 residues: CSRGGDSTDTQYF. Written as DNA, the CDR3 is TGCTCTCGAGGTGGGGACAGCACAGATACGCAGTATTTT.

This sequence joins TRBV30 and TRBJ1-5; no clear D gene. Germline V gene data show CDR1 as GTSNPN and CDR2 as SVGIG (reference sequence). Trimming left V 6 bases short and J 0 bases short, with 12 bases between. CDR3 length: 14 amino acids. CDR3: CACSRQISNQPQHF. Here the CDR3 DNA reads TGTGCCTGCTCGAGGCAGATTAGCAATCAGCCCCAGCATTTT.

The V and J genes are TRBV7-2 and TRBJ1-3; possibly TRBD1 for D (5 bases). Looked up from germline, CDR1 is SGHTA and CDR2 is FQGNSA. V was shortened by 0 bases and J by 4 bases, with 13 bases between the two germline ends. CDR3 length: 16 residues. The CDR3 region is CASSLAGAFPGNTIYF. As DNA, the CDR3 is TGTGCCAGCAGCTTAGCAGGGGCGTTTCCAGGAAACACCATATATTTT.

J is TRBJ1-1 and V is TRBV2; D unresolved. CDR1 and CDR2 (germline): SNHLY, FYNNEI. The germline V and J ends were trimmed by 6 bases and 0 bases, with 11 bases remaining between them. This CDR3 spans 14 amino acids. Here the CDR3 reads CASSEQYLNTEAFF. The CDR3 DNA follows: TGTGCCAGCAGCGAACAGTATTTGAACACTGAAGCTTTCTTT. Complete variable domain (other parts from reference TRBV2 and TRBJ1-1): EPEVTQTPSHQVTQMGQEVILRCVPISNHLYFYWYRQILGQKVEFLVSFYNNEISEKSEIFDDQFSVERPDGSNFTLKIRSTKLEDSAMYFCASSEQYLNTEAFFGQGTRLTVV.